The 14 T cell receptor beta chains presented below share a single source sample, sequenced in a study of blood T cell repertoires in COVID-19. Data came from immunoSEQ multiplex PCR; TCRdb stores just in-frame clones and leaves some out. The top ten hold around 6.9% of the sample, which has roughly 33,000 clones, almost 90% seen once. What was sequenced was peripheral blood. The receptors were gathered from a human donor in a cohort sampled during active COVID-19.

The rearrangement uses TRBV3-1 (or the pseudogene TRBV3-2) and TRBJ2-5, with 11 bases matching TRBD2. Germline-derived CDR1 and CDR2 are LGHDT and YNNKEL (reference sequence). The CDR3 runs 16 residues. The J segment lost 5 bases and the V segment lost 6 bases, leaving 11 bases of the junction unmatched. The CDR3 here is CASSLASGGSLETQYF. DNA for the CDR3: TGTGCCAGCAGTCTGGCTAGCGGGGGGTCGTTGGAGACCCAGTACTTC.

The rearrangement links TRBV14 to TRBJ2-1, with 9 nucleotides matching TRBD2. The CDR3 length is 16 residues. Trimming took 4 bases from V and 8 from J; bases not matched to a gene: 12. Germline V gives CDR1 SGHDN, CDR2 FVKESK. Written as DNA, the CDR3 is TGTGCCAGCAGCCCCTGGACTAGCGAGTATTTATATGAGCAGTTCTTC. Translation gives CASSPWTSEYLYEQFF.

This clone turned up a few times. The chain is built from TRBV9 and TRBJ2-2, with TRBD1 identical over 7 bases. CDR3 size: 16 residues. V dropped 4 bases and J dropped 1; count of bases not matched to a gene: 7. Germline values: CDR1 SGDLS, CDR2 YYNGEE. The CDR3 protein is CASSPRDRQNTGELFF. CDR3 in DNA: TGTGCCAGCAGCCCACGGGACAGACAGAACACCGGGGAGCTGTTTTTT.

V and J are TRBV29-1 and TRBJ2-1, with 8 bases lining up with TRBD1. There are 14 residues in the CDR3. Trimming cost V 7 bases and J 7 bases; bases outside gene matches: 12. CDR1 is SQVTM and CDR2 is ANQGSEA in the germline V gene. The CDR3 loop is CSADRGTGWNEQFF. DNA of the CDR3: TGCAGCGCCGACAGGGGCACGGGATGGAATGAGCAGTTCTTC.

V and J are TRBV25-1 and TRBJ2-7; D possibly corresponds to TRBD2 (6 bases). CDR1 and CDR2 from the germline V gene are MGHDK and SYGVNS. CDR3 length equals 13 residues. The V end lost 6 bases, the J end lost 2 bases, and 11 bases lay between the germline ends. The CDR3 is CASRPGSTYEQYF. The CDR3 coding sequence is TGTGCCAGCAGGCCCGGGAGTACCTACGAGCAGTACTTC.

V gene TRBV6-5 combines with J gene TRBJ2-3, with 11 bases matching TRBD2. V dropped 6 bases and J dropped 4; count of bases not matched to a gene: 6. This CDR3 is 15 amino acids long. Germline V gene sequence: CDR1 MNHEY, CDR2 SVGAGI. CDR3 loop: CASSQTSGNADTQYF. CDR3 nucleotide sequence: TGTGCCAGCAGCCAGACTAGCGGGAACGCAGATACGCAGTATTTT.

V is TRBV7-9 and J is TRBJ1-1; TRBD1 agrees at 7 bases. CDR3 length: 15 amino acids. Germline V gene data show CDR1 as SEHNR and CDR2 as FQNEAQ (reference sequence). The junction had 10 bases not matched to a gene; V was cut back by 5 bases and J by 4 bases. The CDR3 DNA sequence: TGTGCCAGCAGCAAGACAGGGAAGCCGGTCACTGAAGCTTTCTTT. Protein product: CASSKTGKPVTEAFF.

This clone appeared once. This rearrangement joins TRBV2 to TRBJ2-1; D remains unclear. The ends were cut back, 3 bases at V and 4 bases at J, with 7 bases in the middle. The CDR3 covers 13 residues. The germline CDR1 and CDR2 sequences are SNHLY and FYNNEI. Written as DNA, the CDR3 is TGTGCCAGCAGTGACAGAAGTTACAATGAGCAGTTCTTC. Protein product: CASSDRSYNEQFF. Supplemented by reference TRBV2 and TRBJ2-1, the full variable domain reads EPEVTQTPSHQVTQMGQEVILRCVPISNHLYFYWYRQILGQKVEFLVSFYNNEISEKSEIFDDQFSVERPDGSNFTLKIRSTKLEDSAMYFCASSDRSYNEQFFGPGTRLTVL.

The CDR3 loop is CATSREAGTRAYNEQFF. The CDR3 region has the DNA TGTGCCACCAGCAGAGAGGCCGGGACTCGGGCTTACAATGAGCAGTTCTTC. V and J are TRBV15 and TRBJ2-1; D may be TRBD2 (6 bases). The germline gives CDR1 LNHNV, CDR2 YYDKDF (reference sequence). The CDR3 is 17 amino acids. Trimming pared 0 bases from V and 4 bases from J, leaving 16 bases between.

For the CDR3, the DNA is TGTGCCAGCAGCTTGGAACAGGGGGCAGGAAAGCAGTACTTC. This translates into CASSLEQGAGKQYF. This chain links TRBV5-4 with TRBJ2-7, with 9 bases lining up with TRBD1. The germline V gene encodes CDR1 SGHNT and CDR2 YYREEE (reference sequence). Unmatched junction bases numbered 6, after V lost 0 bases and J lost 8 bases. The CDR3 is 14 amino acids.

The chain uses TRBV27 and TRBJ1-1; 7 bases are shared with TRBD1. The junction had 16 bases not matched to a gene; V was cut back by 8 bases and J by 1 base. The CDR3 loop spans 17 amino acids. Germline assignment: CDR1 MNHEY and CDR2 SMNVEV (reference sequence). In DNA form, the CDR3 reads TGTGCCAGCTGCCCCTGGGACAGATCCCCCTCGAACACTGAAGCTTTCTTT. Its protein is CASCPWDRSPSNTEAFF.

This chain uses TRBV7-9 with TRBJ2-5; the D is unclear. Germline V CDR1 and CDR2: SEHNR, FQNEAQ (reference sequence). The CDR3 totals 14 residues. V lost 0 bases, J lost 1 base, and 6 bases lay in between. The CDR3 DNA reads as TGTGCCAGCAGCTTAGCACAAGTCCAAGAGACCCAGTACTTC. This codes for CASSLAQVQETQYF.

The rearrangement links TRBV3-1 (or the pseudogene TRBV3-2) to TRBJ2-3; the match to TRBD2 covers 7 bases. The CDR3 length is 14 residues. The V segment lost 4 bases and the J segment 2 bases; nucleotides outside the gene matches: 3. Per germline, CDR1 LGHDT and CDR2 YNNKEL (reference sequence). CDR3 in amino acids: CASSPGLLTDTQYF. DNA for the CDR3: TGTGCCAGCAGCCCGGGACTACTCACAGATACGCAGTATTTT.

This chain joins TRBV7-3 and TRBJ2-7, with a possible D match to TRBD2 (6 bases). Germline V gene data show CDR1 as SGHTA and CDR2 as FQGTGA. This CDR3 is built from 15 residues. The germline V and J ends were trimmed by 4 bases and 6 bases, with 19 bases remaining between them. The CDR3 DNA reads TGTGCCAGCAGCTCCCAGAATGGAGGGAGTGGCGAGCAGTACTTC. Translation gives CASSSQNGGSGEQYF. The whole variable domain, remainder taken from reference TRBV7-3 and TRBJ2-7, is GAGVSQTPSNKVTEKGKYVELRCDPISGHTALYWYRQSLGQGPEFLIYFQGTGAADDSGLPNDRFFAVRPEGSVSTLKIQRTERGDSAVYLCASSSQNGGSGEQYFGPGTRLTVT.